This entry concerns a single TCR beta chain. The sample belongs to a study of blood T cell repertoires in COVID-19. Study-level information: From the United States, Italy and Spain came samples of acute and convalescent COVID-19. PBMCs, B-cell-depleted T cells, or T cells provided the cDNA or gDNA that made up the material.

After removal of 4 bases from V and 4 bases from J, the junction contained 7 bases not matched to a gene. In germline, CDR1 is SGHRS, CDR2 YFSETQ. There are 16 residues in the CDR3. In the original processing: Nucleated cell counts were estimated from reference gene primer amplification. Only in-frame clones appear in the TCRdb table, and some are missing; sequencing was by immunoSEQ multiplex PCR. V and J calls and clone size are given by that table; D and trimming were obtained from the DNA. Here the sample spans about 110,000 clones, around four fifths being singletons. Material: peripheral blood. The chain has TRBV5-1 and TRBJ2-3, with TRBD2 matching over 12 bases. This receptor was identified in a woman aged 70-85 years with acute or convalescent COVID-19. CDR3 in amino acids: CASSPLTSGSPDTQYF. The CDR3 DNA sequence: TGCGCCAGCAGCCCTCTGACTAGCGGGAGCCCAGATACGCAGTATTTT.